The 10 T cell receptor beta chains below all came from one sample that was sequenced in a study of Ad26.COV2.S vaccination and SARS-CoV-2 variants. Specified treatment: some 20 received Ad26.COV2.S at low or high dose, single or two shots; several received placebo; per-sample allocation not given. Sampling occurred on day 63 after the first vaccine or placebo injection. The data were produced by immunoSEQ multiplex PCR, yet TCRdb's version contains in-frame clones alone and is incomplete. The table includes hundreds of thousands of clones, about 91% detected once. The sample here was peripheral blood, taken in a trial of Ad26.COV2.S vaccine versus placebo. These receptors originate from a person between 18 and 59 years old who received the Ad26.COV2.S COVID-19 vaccine or a placebo.

The chain employs TRBV6-1 and TRBJ1-5; D might be TRBD1 (5 bases). Looked up from germline, CDR1 is MNHNS and CDR2 is SASEGT. V lost 2 bases and J lost 2, with 13 bases in between. This CDR3 comprises 16 residues. The DNA of the CDR3 is TGTGCCAGCAGTGAACTGGGAGGCAGGGGCAATCAGCCCCAGCATTTT. Protein: CASSELGGRGNQPQHF.

This sequence joins TRBV29-1 and TRBJ2-7; maybe TRBD1 (7 bases). V lost 7 bases to trimming and J lost 3 bases, with 13 bases between them. Germline values: CDR1 SQVTM, CDR2 ANQGSEA. CDR3 length equals 12 residues. For the CDR3, the DNA is TGCAGCGCATCCCAGGGGGGCTACGAGCAGTACTTC. Its protein product is CSASQGGYEQYF.

This clone was counted at least ten times. The chain recombines TRBV24-1 with TRBJ1-5, with D possibly TRBD1 on 6 matching bases. Germline values: CDR1 KGHDR, CDR2 SFDVKD. Deletions cut 4 bases from V and 2 bases from J, with 11 bases between. The CDR3 has 15 amino acids. The CDR3 region is CATSDPRQGNQPQHF. The CDR3 DNA reads as TGTGCCACCAGTGACCCTCGACAGGGCAATCAGCCCCAGCATTTT.

DNA of the CDR3: TGTGCCAGCAGTCCCAGACTCAATTCCCAGCAGTATTTT. Protein sequence: CASSPRLNSQQYF. This chain uses TRBV6-2 or TRBV6-3 with TRBJ2-3; D is ambiguous. Trimming took 5 bases from V and 11 from J, leaving 17 bases between them. The CDR3 extends over 13 amino acids. The germline V gene encodes CDR1 MNHEY and CDR2 SVGEGT.

The chain carries TRBV19 and TRBJ1-5, with D possibly being TRBD1 (6 bases). Trimming left V 6 bases short and J 3 bases short, with 24 bases between. The CDR3 runs 18 residues. Germline CDR1 LNHDA, CDR2 SQIVND (reference sequence). The CDR3 spells CASRRTFAGGSTNQPQHF. The CDR3 region has the DNA TGTGCCAGTAGGAGAACATTTGCGGGGGGCTCCACCAATCAGCCCCAGCATTTT.

The sample holds a few counts of this clone. The chain joins TRBV4-3 to TRBJ1-6; D is unresolved. The V end was cut by 4 bases, the J end by 5 bases, with 15 bases between. Germline V lookup: CDR1 LGHNA, CDR2 YSLEER. The CDR3 is 16 residues long. This chain's CDR3 is CASSRSGLRDNSPLHF. CDR3 nucleotides: TGCGCCAGCAGCCGGAGTGGGCTCCGGGATAATTCACCCCTCCACTTT.

V usage is TRBV9 and J usage is TRBJ2-3, with 7 bases identical to TRBD2. This CDR3 comprises 17 residues. CDR1 is SGDLS and CDR2 is YYNGEE in the germline V gene. V was pared by 0 bases and J by 0 bases, with 7 bases of the junction left unmatched. The DNA of the CDR3 is TGTGCCAGCAGCGTAGGGCTCCGAGCGGGGAGCACAGATACGCAGTATTTT. Translated, it gives CASSVGLRAGSTDTQYF.

The chain combines TRBV19 with TRBJ1-1; D remains unclear. Germline CDR1 LNHDA, CDR2 SQIVND (reference sequence). There are 13 residues in the CDR3. Between the trimmed V and J ends, which lost 4 bases and 3 bases, there was a span of 9 bases. CDR3 residues: CASSTRSDTEAFF. The CDR3 nucleotides are TGTGCCAGTAGTACCAGGAGCGACACTGAAGCTTTCTTT.

V is TRBV7-9 and J is TRBJ2-1; 7 nucleotides agree with TRBD1. CDR3 length: 17 amino acids. With 7 bases clipped from V and 0 bases from J, the junction kept 12 bases outside the gene matches. Germline V CDR1 and CDR2: SEHNR, FQNEAQ (reference sequence). CDR3: CASISNQGEFSYNEQFF. The CDR3 bases are TGTGCCAGCATCTCCAACCAGGGGGAGTTCTCCTACAATGAGCAGTTCTTC.

The chain joins TRBV6-1 to TRBJ1-1; tentative D call: TRBD1 (5 bases). V lost 0 bases to trimming and J lost 4 bases, with 18 bases between them. Germline CDR1 is MNHNS and CDR2 is SASEGT. The CDR3 loop spans 17 amino acids. CDR3 in amino acids: CASSEALLTRQSTEAFF. CDR3 nucleotides: TGTGCCAGCAGTGAAGCGCTACTTACCCGACAGAGCACTGAAGCTTTCTTT.